This TCR beta chain emerged from a study of cytomegalovirus exposure and HLA in healthy donors. Background on the study: The early release's HLA-typed donors yielded roughly 85 million unique TCRs.

This clone was picked up a small number of times. Primers: 60 Vbeta forward and 13 Jbeta reverse. TCRdb keeps only in-frame clones here, not all; method: immunoSEQ multiplex PCR. This repertoire shows some 140,000 clones, roughly 79% found once; its top ten account for 1.1% to 1.5%. Per germline, CDR1 MNHEY and CDR2 SVGAGI. The CDR3 has 14 amino acids. Trimming removed 2 bases from V and 8 bases from J, with 10 bases in between. J is TRBJ1-6 and V is TRBV6-5; no definite D call. The sequencing sample was made of PBMCs. This TCR was sampled from a woman between 35 and 50 years old in good health and CMV-seronegative. The CDR3 DNA reads as TGTGCCAGCAGTTACGGTCAGGTTCATTCACCCCTCCACTTT. It is translated as CASSYGQVHSPLHF.